These 23 T cell receptor beta chains were all obtained from the same sample, sequenced in a study of OX40 agonist ivuxolimab in advanced cancers. Some clones are missing from TCRdb's copy, which holds only in-frame ones; the method was immunoSEQ multiplex PCR. In the table there are roughly 57,000 clones, 80% to 90% of which are singletons. The sequenced sample was CD4+ or CD8+ T cells sorted from blood, obtained in a trial of the OX40 agonist ivuxolimab. These receptors were collected from an adult with an advanced solid tumor such as melanoma, head and neck, liver or kidney cancer.

The J gene is TRBJ1-3, the V gene TRBV6-4, with a possible D match to TRBD1 (5 bases). V was clipped by 3 bases and J by 10 bases, with 7 bases between them. Germline V CDR1 and CDR2: MRHNA, SNTAGT. The CDR3 length is 11 residues. The CDR3 is CASSDGTTIYF. The CDR3 DNA reads as TGTGCCAGCAGTGATGGGACTACCATATATTTT.

The chain employs TRBV6-1 and TRBJ1-6; D is undetermined. The CDR3 has 14 residues. Looked up from germline, CDR1 is MNHNS and CDR2 is SASEGT. Between the trimmed V and J ends, which lost 2 bases and 8 bases, there was a span of 10 bases. The CDR3 protein is CASSERGGDSPLHF. DNA of the CDR3: TGTGCCAGCAGTGAACGAGGCGGCGATTCACCCCTCCACTTT.

The chain is built from TRBV5-1 and TRBJ2-5; 7 bases map to TRBD2. Germline V CDR1 and CDR2: SGHRS, YFSETQ. CDR3 length equals 16 residues. The J segment lost 3 bases and the V segment lost 4 bases, leaving 12 bases of the junction unmatched. This CDR3 is CASSTSPTRGEETQYF. DNA of the CDR3: TGCGCCAGCAGCACATCACCTACCCGGGGGGAAGAGACCCAGTACTTC.

V is TRBV19 and J is TRBJ1-2; 8 bases are shared with TRBD1. V lost 5 bases to trimming and J lost 1 base; unmatched junction nucleotides: 6. Germline lookup yields CDR1 LNHDA and CDR2 SQIVND (reference sequence). CDR3 length: 15 amino acids. The CDR3 DNA reads as TGTGCCAGTAGTCCATCGGACAGGGATAACTATGGCTACACCTTC. Encoded protein: CASSPSDRDNYGYTF. The full variable domain, completed using reference TRBV19 and TRBJ1-2, is DGGITQSPKYLFRKEGQNVTLSCEQNLNHDAMYWYRQDPGQGLRLIYYSQIVNDFQKGDIAEGYSVSREKKESFPLTVTSAQKNPTAFYLCASSPSDRDNYGYTFGSGTRLTVV.

This clone was recorded only once. This sequence joins TRBV2 and TRBJ2-7; 8 bases map to TRBD1. The CDR3 spans 12 residues. Germline CDR1 is SNHLY and CDR2 is FYNNEI. With V trimmed by 5 bases and J by 13 bases, 10 bases remained unmatched. CDR3 in amino acids: CASSSWTGRLYF. Written as DNA, the CDR3 is TGTGCCAGCAGTAGCTGGACAGGGCGGTTATACTTC.

The chain joins TRBV6-5 to TRBJ2-7; D unclear. Germline V gives CDR1 MNHEY, CDR2 SVGAGI. V lost 0 bases, J lost 3 bases, and 12 bases lay in between. The CDR3 sequence is 15 residues long. DNA of the CDR3: TGTGCCAGCAGTTACTCGGTCCCCCCTGACTACGAGCAGTACTTC. It translates to CASSYSVPPDYEQYF.

This chain uses TRBV5-1 with TRBJ1-2; TRBD1 is a possible D gene (5 bases). CDR3 length: 13 amino acids. Per germline, CDR1 SGHRS and CDR2 YFSETQ. Trimming removed 6 bases at V and 8 bases at J, with 17 bases between. CDR3 region: CASNLGAGQGYTF. The CDR3 bases are TGCGCCAGCAACCTTGGGGCTGGTCAGGGCTACACCTTC.

The chain couples TRBV7-2 to TRBJ2-7; 9 nucleotides line up with TRBD1. The CDR3 length is 14 residues. V shed 3 bases, J shed 3 bases, and the junction held 3 bases outside the gene matches. Germline assignment: CDR1 SGHTA and CDR2 FQGNSA. CDR3 region: CASSLSTGGYEQYF. The CDR3 region has the DNA TGTGCCAGCAGCTTGTCGACAGGGGGCTACGAGCAGTACTTC.

The gene calls are TRBV6-1 and TRBJ1-5; 8 bases fit TRBD1. V gave up 6 bases and J gave up 0 bases; unmatched junction bases: 4. CDR1 and CDR2 (germline): MNHNS, SASEGT. The length of the CDR3 is 15 residues. The CDR3 DNA sequence: TGTGCCAGCAGGCAACAGGGGGTTAGCAATCAGCCCCAGCATTTT. Protein: CASRQQGVSNQPQHF.

The rearrangement links TRBV10-3 to TRBJ2-1; 7 nucleotides line up with TRBD1. V shed 6 bases and J 7 bases; nucleotides not matched to a gene: 3. This CDR3 region has 12 residues. Germline V gives CDR1 ENHRY, CDR2 SYGVKD. The CDR3: CAISEQGNEQFF. CDR3 coding DNA: TGTGCCATCAGCGAACAGGGGAATGAGCAGTTCTTC.

This clone was seen a few times. V and J are TRBV28 and TRBJ1-3; no firm D call. Looked up from germline, CDR1 is MDHEN and CDR2 is SYDVKM. The CDR3 runs 14 residues. The ends were cut back, 1 base at V and 4 bases at J, with 8 bases in the middle. CDR3 DNA sequence: TGTGCCAGCAGTTTATTATCAGGAGGAAACACCATATATTTT. It yields the protein CASSLLSGGNTIYF.

This rearrangement joins TRBV11-2 to TRBJ1-5, with 7 nucleotides matching TRBD1. The CDR3 has 15 amino acids. V shed 2 bases, J shed 6 bases, and the junction held 7 bases outside the gene matches. Germline values: CDR1 SGHAT, CDR2 FQNNGV. The CDR3 sequence is CASSLRAGGRQPQHF. Written as DNA, the CDR3 is TGTGCCAGCAGCTTAAGGGCAGGGGGTCGTCAGCCCCAGCATTTT.

The chain couples TRBV5-1 to TRBJ2-3; 7 bases agree with TRBD2. CDR1 and CDR2 (germline): SGHRS, YFSETQ. The V gene end was trimmed by 0 bases and the J gene end by 1 base; junction bases not matched to a gene: 5. This CDR3 contains 16 residues. The CDR3 DNA sequence: TGCGCCAGCAGCTTGGATTCGGGACTACGCACAGATACGCAGTATTTT. Translating gives CASSLDSGLRTDTQYF. Filled out from reference TRBV5-1 and TRBJ2-3, the complete variable domain reads KAGVTQTPRYLIKTRGQQVTLSCSPISGHRSVSWYQQTPGQGLQFLFEYFSETQRNKGNFPGRFSGRQFSNSRSEMNVSTLELGDSALYLCASSLDSGLRTDTQYFGPGTRLTVL.

V and J are TRBV7-8 and TRBJ1-1; tentatively, D is TRBD1 (6 bases). Trimming left V 3 bases short and J 1 base short, with 9 bases between. The CDR3 length is 14 residues. Germline assignment: CDR1 SGHVS and CDR2 FQNEAQ. For the CDR3, the DNA is TGTGCCAGCAGCTTCCGGGACACGAACACTGAAGCTTTCTTT. It yields the protein CASSFRDTNTEAFF.

V gene TRBV18 combines with J gene TRBJ1-1; 7 bases align to TRBD1. This CDR3 spans 14 amino acids. The germline V gene has CDR1 KGHSH and CDR2 LQKENI. The junction had 6 bases not matched to a gene; V was cut back by 3 bases and J by 5 bases. CDR3 bases: TGTGCCAGCTCACCGACAGGGCTCGGAACTGAAGCTTTCTTT. Translation gives CASSPTGLGTEAFF. The full variable domain, with the rest looked up from reference TRBV18 and TRBJ1-1, is NAGVMQNPRHLVRRRGQEARLRCSPMKGHSHVYWYRQLPEEGLKFMVYLQKENIIDESGMPKERFSAEFPKEGPSILRIQQVVRGDSAAYFCASSPTGLGTEAFFGQGTRLTVV.

This sequence joins TRBV9 and TRBJ1-2, with D possibly TRBD1 on 5 matching bases. Germline values: CDR1 SGDLS, CDR2 YYNGEE. The CDR3 has 15 amino acids. The V end lost 2 bases, the J end lost 4 bases, and 15 bases lay between the germline ends. Here the CDR3 reads CASSVALTAFYGYTF. Here the CDR3 DNA reads TGTGCCAGCAGCGTGGCCCTGACAGCTTTCTATGGCTACACCTTC.

This chain connects TRBV27 to TRBJ2-1, with TRBD2 as a possible D gene (5 bases). CDR3 size: 15 residues. The ends were cut back, 3 bases at V and 0 bases at J, with 9 bases in the middle. CDR1 is MNHEY and CDR2 is SMNVEV in the germline V gene (reference sequence). CDR3 amino acids: CASSLRTSSYNEQFF. The DNA of the CDR3 is TGTGCCAGCAGTTTGAGGACTTCCTCCTACAATGAGCAGTTCTTC.

The V call is TRBV6-5, the J call TRBJ1-1, with D possibly TRBD1 on 5 matching bases. Germline-derived CDR1 and CDR2 are MNHEY and SVGAGI. The V end was cut by 4 bases, the J end by 1 base, with 7 bases between. The CDR3 contains 13 residues. CDR3 bases: TGTGCCAGCAGTTTGGACAAGAACACTGAAGCTTTCTTT. It is translated as CASSLDKNTEAFF.

J is TRBJ2-5 and V is TRBV5-6; 7 positions match TRBD1. J gave up 3 bases and V 2 bases, and 4 bases lay outside the gene matches. This CDR3 is built from 14 residues. CDR1 and CDR2 (germline): SGHDT, YYEEEE. As DNA, the CDR3 is TGTGCCAGCAGCTTTTCCGGGACAGAAGAGACCCAGTACTTC. This translates into CASSFSGTEETQYF.

The V gene is TRBV5-6, the J gene TRBJ1-4, with unresolved D. Trimming took 0 bases from V and 8 from J, leaving 8 bases between them. In germline, CDR1 is SGHDT, CDR2 YYEEEE. There are 13 residues in the CDR3. This chain's CDR3 is CASSLAWREKLFF. In DNA form, the CDR3 reads TGTGCCAGCAGCTTGGCTTGGCGAGAAAAACTGTTTTTT. Full variable domain (missing parts from reference TRBV5-6 and TRBJ1-4): DAGVTQSPTHLIKTRGQQVTLRCSPKSGHDTVSWYQQALGQGPQFIFQYYEEEERQRGNFPDRFSGHQFPNYSSELNVNALLLGDSALYLCASSLAWREKLFFGSGTQLSVL.

The chain is built from TRBV18 and TRBJ1-2; a possible D gene is TRBD1 (5 bases). This CDR3 has 15 amino acids. The V end lost 8 bases, the J end lost 4 bases, and 20 bases lay between the germline ends. Germline-derived CDR1 and CDR2 are KGHSH and LQKENI. The CDR3 bases are TGTGCCAGCATGGAACTTGGGGGAGCCTCCTATGGCTACACCTTC. Translation: CASMELGGASYGYTF.

Only one count was recorded for this clone. At the DNA level, this CDR3 is encoded by other sequences in the same sample as well. The V and J genes are TRBV6-5 and TRBJ2-7; D unresolved. The CDR3 covers 11 residues. From germline, CDR1 is MNHEY and CDR2 SVGAGI. V gave up 5 bases and J gave up 4 bases, with 6 bases separating them. The CDR3 sequence: CASSGLYEQYF. As DNA, the CDR3 is TGTGCCAGCAGTGGTTTATACGAGCAGTACTTC.

The chain joins TRBV5-1 to TRBJ1-1, with no clear D. Germline values: CDR1 SGHRS, CDR2 YFSETQ. CDR3 length: 13 residues. V shed 6 bases and J shed 1 base, with 10 bases lying between them. CDR3 protein: CASTREGNTEAFF. The CDR3 DNA reads TGCGCCAGCACCCGGGAGGGGAACACTGAAGCTTTCTTT.